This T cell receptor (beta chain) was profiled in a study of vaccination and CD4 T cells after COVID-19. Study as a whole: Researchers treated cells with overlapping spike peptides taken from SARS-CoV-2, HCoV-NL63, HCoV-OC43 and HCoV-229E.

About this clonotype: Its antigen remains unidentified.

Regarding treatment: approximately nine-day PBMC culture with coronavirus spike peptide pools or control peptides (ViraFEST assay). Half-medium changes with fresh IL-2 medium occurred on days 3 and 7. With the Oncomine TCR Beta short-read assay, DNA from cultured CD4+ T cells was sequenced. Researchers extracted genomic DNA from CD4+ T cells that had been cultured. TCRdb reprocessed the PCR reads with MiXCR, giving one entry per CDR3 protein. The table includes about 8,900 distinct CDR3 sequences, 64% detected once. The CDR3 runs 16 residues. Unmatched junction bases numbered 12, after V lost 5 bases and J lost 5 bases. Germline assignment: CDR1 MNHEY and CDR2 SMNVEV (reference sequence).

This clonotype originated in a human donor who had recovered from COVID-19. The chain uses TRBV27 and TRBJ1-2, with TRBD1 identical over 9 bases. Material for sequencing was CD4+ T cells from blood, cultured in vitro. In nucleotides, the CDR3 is TGTGCCAGCAGTCCGCGAACAGGGGGCGGGCAGTATGGCTACACCTTC. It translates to CASSPRTGGGQYGYTF.